This T cell receptor (beta chain) was observed in a study of blood T cell repertoires in COVID-19. How the authors handled the data: Estimation of nucleated cell counts was performed using reference gene primer amplification. The method was immunoSEQ multiplex PCR; TCRdb's version includes in-frame clones alone and lacks a portion of them. The V and J calls and clone size were taken over from that table, and D and trimming were inferred from the DNA. The table has over 90,000 clones, roughly 80% seen once. V gave up 4 bases and J gave up 9 bases, with 11 bases separating them. The CDR3 contains 13 residues. CDR1 and CDR2 (germline): SGHDT, YYEEEE.

The receptor comes from an elderly man with active or convalescent COVID-19. Sequencing was performed on peripheral blood. The chain joins TRBV5-6 to TRBJ1-6, with D perhaps matching TRBD1 (5 bases). The CDR3 protein is CASSLRGGSPLHF. The CDR3 DNA is TGTGCCAGCAGCCTTCGGGGGGGTTCACCCCTCCACTTT.